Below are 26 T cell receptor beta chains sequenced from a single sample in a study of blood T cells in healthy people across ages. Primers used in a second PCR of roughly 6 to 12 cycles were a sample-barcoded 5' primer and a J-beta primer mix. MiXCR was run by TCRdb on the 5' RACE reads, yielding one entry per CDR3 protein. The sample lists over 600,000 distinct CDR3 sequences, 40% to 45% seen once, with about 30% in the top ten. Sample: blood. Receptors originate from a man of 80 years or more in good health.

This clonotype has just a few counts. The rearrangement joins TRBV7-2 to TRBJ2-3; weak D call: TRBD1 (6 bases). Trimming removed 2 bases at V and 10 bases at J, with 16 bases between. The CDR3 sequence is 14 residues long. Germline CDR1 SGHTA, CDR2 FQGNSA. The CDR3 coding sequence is TGTGCCAGCAGCTTACCGACAGGTTGGTTCCCGCAGTATTTT. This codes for CASSLPTGWFPQYF.

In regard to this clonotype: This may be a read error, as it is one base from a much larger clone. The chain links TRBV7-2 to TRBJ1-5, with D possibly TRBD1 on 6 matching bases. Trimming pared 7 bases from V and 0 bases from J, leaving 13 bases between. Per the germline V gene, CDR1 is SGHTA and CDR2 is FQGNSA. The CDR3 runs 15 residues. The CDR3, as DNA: TGTGCCAGCAACCCCTGGACAGCTAGCAATCAGCCCCAGCATTTT. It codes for CASNPWTASNQPQHF.

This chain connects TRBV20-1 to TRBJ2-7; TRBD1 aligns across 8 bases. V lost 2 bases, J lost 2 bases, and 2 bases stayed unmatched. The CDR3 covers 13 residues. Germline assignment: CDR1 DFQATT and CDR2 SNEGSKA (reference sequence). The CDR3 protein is CSARPRGPYEQYF. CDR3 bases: TGCAGTGCTAGACCCAGGGGGCCCTACGAGCAGTACTTC.

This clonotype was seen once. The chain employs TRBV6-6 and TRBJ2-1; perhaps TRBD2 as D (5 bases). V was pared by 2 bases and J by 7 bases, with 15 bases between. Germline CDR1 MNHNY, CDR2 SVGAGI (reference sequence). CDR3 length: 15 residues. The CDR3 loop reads CASSYGYPGENEQFF. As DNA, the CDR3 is TGTGCCAGCAGTTACGGTTATCCCGGGGAAAATGAGCAGTTCTTC.

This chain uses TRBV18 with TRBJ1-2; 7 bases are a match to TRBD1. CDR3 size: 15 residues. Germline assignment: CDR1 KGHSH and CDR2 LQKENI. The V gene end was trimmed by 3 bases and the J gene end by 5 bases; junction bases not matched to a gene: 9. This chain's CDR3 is CASSPGQKIPYGYTF. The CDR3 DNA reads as TGTGCCAGCTCACCGGGACAGAAGATTCCTTATGGCTACACCTTC.

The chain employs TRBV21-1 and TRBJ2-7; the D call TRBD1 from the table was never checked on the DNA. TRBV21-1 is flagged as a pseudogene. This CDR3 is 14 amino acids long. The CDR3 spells CASSRGDKGCEQYF. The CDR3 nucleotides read TGTGCCAGCAGCAGGGGGGACAAAGGGTGCGAGCAGTACTTC.

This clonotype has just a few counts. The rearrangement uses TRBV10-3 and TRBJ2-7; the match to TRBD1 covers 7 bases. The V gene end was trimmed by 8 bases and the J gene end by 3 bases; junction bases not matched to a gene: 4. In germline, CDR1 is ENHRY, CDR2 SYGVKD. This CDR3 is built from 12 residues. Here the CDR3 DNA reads TGTGCCATCTCGACAGGGCACTACGAGCAGTACTTC. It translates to CAISTGHYEQYF.

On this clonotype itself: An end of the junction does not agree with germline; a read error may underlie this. CDR3 sequence reads: CACSLATFKYF. CDR3 DNA sequence: TGTGCCTGCAGCTTAGCCACTTTCAAGTACTTC. The V gene is TRBV11-2, the J gene TRBJ2-5; D gene uncertain. The CDR3 loop spans 11 amino acids. The germline V gene encodes CDR1 SGHAT and CDR2 FQNNGV.

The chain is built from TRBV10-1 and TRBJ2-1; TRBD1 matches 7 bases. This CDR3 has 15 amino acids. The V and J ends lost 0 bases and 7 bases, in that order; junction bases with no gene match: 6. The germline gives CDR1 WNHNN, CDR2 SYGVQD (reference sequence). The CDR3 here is CASSESDTGANEQFF. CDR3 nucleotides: TGCGCCAGCAGTGAGTCCGACACAGGGGCGAATGAGCAGTTCTTC.

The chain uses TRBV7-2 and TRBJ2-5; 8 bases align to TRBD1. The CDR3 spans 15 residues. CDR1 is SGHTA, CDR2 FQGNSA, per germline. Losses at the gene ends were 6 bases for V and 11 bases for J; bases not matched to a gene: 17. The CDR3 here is CASSWTGSPYNEQYF. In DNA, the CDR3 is TGTGCCAGCAGTTGGACAGGGTCCCCCTACAATGAGCAGTACTTC.

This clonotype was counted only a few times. CDR3 sequence reads: CASSLGRSNTGELFF. In nucleotides, the CDR3 is TGTGCCAGCAGCTTGGGACGGTCGAACACCGGGGAGCTGTTTTTT. The chain recombines TRBV5-5 with TRBJ2-2, with D unclear. From germline, CDR1 is SGHKS and CDR2 YYEKEE (reference sequence). The V and J ends lost 0 bases and 0 bases respectively, with 6 bases between them. This CDR3 comprises 15 residues.

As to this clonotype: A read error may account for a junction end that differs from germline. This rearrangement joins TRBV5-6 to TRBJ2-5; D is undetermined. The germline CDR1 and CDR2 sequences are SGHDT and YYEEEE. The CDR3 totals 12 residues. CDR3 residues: CACSFSWETQYF. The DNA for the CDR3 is TGTGCCTGCAGCTTCAGCTGGGAGACCCAGTACTTC. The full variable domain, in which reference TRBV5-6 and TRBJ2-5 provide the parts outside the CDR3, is DAGVTQSPTHLIKTRGQQVTLRCSPKSGHDTVSWYQQALGQGPQFIFQYYEEEERQRGNFPDRFSGHQFPNYSSELNVNALLLGDSALYLCACSFSWETQYFGPGTRLLVL.

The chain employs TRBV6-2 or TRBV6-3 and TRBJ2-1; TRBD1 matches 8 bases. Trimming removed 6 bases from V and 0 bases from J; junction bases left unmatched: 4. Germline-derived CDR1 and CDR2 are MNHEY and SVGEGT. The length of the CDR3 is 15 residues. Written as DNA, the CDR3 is TGTGCCAGCAGACGACAGGGGAGCTCCTACAATGAGCAGTTCTTC. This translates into CASRRQGSSYNEQFF.

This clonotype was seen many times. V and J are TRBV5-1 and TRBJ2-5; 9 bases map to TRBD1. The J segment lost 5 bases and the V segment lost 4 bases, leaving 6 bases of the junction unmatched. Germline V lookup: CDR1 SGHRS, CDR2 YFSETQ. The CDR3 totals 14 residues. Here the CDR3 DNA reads TGCGCCAGCAGCACCGGGACAGGGTACGAGACCCAGTACTTC. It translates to CASSTGTGYETQYF.

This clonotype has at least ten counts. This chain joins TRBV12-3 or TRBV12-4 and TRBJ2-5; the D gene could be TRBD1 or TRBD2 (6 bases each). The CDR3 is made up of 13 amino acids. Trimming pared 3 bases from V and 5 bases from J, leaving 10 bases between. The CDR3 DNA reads TGTGCCAGCAGTTTTGGGGGGCGCGAGACCCAGTACTTC. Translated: CASSFGGRETQYF.

CDR3 protein: CSVARDREISYEQYF. The CDR3 nucleotides read TGCAGCGTTGCTCGGGACAGGGAGATCTCCTACGAGCAGTACTTC. J is TRBJ2-7 and V is TRBV29-1; 9 bases are shared with TRBD1. CDR1 and CDR2 (germline): SQVTM, ANQGSEA. The trim removed 4 bases at V and 0 bases at J, leaving 7 bases unmatched. The CDR3 loop spans 15 amino acids.

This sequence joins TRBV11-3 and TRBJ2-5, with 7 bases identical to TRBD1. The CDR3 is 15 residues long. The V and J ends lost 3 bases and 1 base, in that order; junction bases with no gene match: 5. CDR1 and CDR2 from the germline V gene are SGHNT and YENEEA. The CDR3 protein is CASSLGDRTQETQYF. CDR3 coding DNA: TGTGCCAGCAGCTTGGGGGACAGAACCCAAGAGACCCAGTACTTC.

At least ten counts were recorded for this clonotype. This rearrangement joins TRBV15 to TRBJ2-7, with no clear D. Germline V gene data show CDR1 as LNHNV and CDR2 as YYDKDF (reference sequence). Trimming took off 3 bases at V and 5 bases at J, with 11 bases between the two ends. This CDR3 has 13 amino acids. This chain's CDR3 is CATSRDVRNEQYF. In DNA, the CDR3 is TGTGCCACCAGCAGGGACGTTCGCAACGAGCAGTACTTC.

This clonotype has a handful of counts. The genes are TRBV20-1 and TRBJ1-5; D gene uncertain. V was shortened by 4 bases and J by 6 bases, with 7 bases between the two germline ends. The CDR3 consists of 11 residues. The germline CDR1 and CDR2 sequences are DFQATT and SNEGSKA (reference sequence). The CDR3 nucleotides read TGCAGTGCTACGGATGGTCAGCCCCAGCATTTT. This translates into CSATDGQPQHF.

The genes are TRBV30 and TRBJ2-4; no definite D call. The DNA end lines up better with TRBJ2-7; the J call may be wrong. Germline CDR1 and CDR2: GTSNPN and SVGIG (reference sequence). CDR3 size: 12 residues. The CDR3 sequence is CACTTGQYEQYF. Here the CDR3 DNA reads TGTGCCTGTACCACCGGGCAATACGAGCAGTACTTC.

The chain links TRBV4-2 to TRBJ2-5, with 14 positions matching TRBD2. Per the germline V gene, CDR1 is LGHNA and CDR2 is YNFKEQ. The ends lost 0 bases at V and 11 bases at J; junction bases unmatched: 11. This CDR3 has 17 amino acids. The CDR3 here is CASSQDRTSGGLGEQYF. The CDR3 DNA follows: TGTGCCAGCAGCCAAGATAGGACTAGCGGGGGGCTTGGTGAGCAGTACTTC.

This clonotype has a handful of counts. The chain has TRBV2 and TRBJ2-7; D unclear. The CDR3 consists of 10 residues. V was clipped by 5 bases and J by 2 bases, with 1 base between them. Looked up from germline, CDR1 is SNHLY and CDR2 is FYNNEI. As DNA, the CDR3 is TGTGCCAGCAGTACCTACGAGCAGTACTTC. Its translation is CASSTYEQYF.

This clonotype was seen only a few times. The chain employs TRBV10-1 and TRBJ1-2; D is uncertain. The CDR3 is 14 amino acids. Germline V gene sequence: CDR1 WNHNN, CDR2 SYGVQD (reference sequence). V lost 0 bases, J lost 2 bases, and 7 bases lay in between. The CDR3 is CASSESGKNYGYTF. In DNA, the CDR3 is TGCGCCAGCAGTGAGTCCGGCAAGAACTATGGCTACACCTTC.

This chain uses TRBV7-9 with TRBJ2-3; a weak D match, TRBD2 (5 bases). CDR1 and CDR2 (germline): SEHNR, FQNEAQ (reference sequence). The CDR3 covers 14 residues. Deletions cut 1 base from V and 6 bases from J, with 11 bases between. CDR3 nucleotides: TGTGCCAGCAGCTTAGAAGCGAGGGCGGATACGCAGTATTTT. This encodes CASSLEARADTQYF. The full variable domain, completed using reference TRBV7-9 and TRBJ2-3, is DTGVSQNPRHKITKRGQNVTFRCDPISEHNRLYWYRQTLGQGPEFLTYFQNEAQLEKSRLLSDRFSAERPKGSFSTLEIQRTEQGDSAMYLCASSLEARADTQYFGPGTRLTVL.

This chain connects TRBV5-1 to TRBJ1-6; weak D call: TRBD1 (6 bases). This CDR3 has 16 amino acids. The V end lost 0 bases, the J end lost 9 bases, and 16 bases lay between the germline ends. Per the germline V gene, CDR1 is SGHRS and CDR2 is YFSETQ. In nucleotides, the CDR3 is TGCGCCAGCAGCTTGGTTAGGCTACAGGGAGGTTCACCCCTCCACTTT. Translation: CASSLVRLQGGSPLHF.

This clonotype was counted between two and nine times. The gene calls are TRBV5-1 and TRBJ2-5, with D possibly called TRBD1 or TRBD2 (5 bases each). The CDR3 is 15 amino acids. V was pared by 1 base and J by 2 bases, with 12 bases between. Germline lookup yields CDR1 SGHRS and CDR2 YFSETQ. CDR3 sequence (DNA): TGCGCCAGCAGCTTGCGAGGGGCTTCTCAAGAGACCCAGTACTTC. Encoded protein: CASSLRGASQETQYF.